This entry features one T cell receptor (beta chain) sequence. The target antigen is unknown. The data were taken from a study of CD8 T cell repertoires and HIV-1 epitope variants. For the study at large: T cells were stimulated with Twenty-five Gag and Nef peptides separately. Controls were a CMV, EBV and flu pool, Ebola AY9, and no peptide. Epitopes were three Gag families plus Nef HW9 and YT9.

General study findings and limits: This assay reports beta chains of antigen-expanded cells, not T cell function.

Only in-frame clones appear in the TCRdb table, and some are missing; sequencing was by immunoSEQ multiplex PCR. Of 5,000 or so clones detected, around two thirds appear once; the ten largest clones hold around 40%. CDR3 length: 13 amino acids. The V gene's germline CDR1 is SGHNT and CDR2 YYREEE (reference sequence). Trimming cost V 2 bases and J 3 bases, with 8 bases left between them. Sequencing was performed on cultured CD8+ T cells derived from PBMCs. The receptor's source is a male donor with HIV. This chain joins TRBV5-4 and TRBJ1-2, with a weak D call TRBD1 (5 bases). The CDR3 DNA reads as TGTGCCAGCAGCTTTCGGGGGGACTATGGCTACACCTTC. Translated, it gives CASSFRGDYGYTF.